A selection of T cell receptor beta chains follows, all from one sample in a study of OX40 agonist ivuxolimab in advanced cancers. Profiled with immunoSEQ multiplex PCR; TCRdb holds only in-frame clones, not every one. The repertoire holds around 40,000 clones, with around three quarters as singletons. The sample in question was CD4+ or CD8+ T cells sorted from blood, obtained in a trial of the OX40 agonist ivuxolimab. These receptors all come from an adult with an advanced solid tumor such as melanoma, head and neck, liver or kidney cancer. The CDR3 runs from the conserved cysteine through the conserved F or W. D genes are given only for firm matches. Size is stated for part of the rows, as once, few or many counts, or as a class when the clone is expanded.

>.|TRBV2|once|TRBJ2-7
TGTGCCAGCAGTGAGTACGAGCAGTACTTC
CASSEYEQYF
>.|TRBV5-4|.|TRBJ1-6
TGTGCCAGCAGCCGTGCCGAAGGGAATTCACCCCTCCACTTT
CASSRAEGNSPLHF
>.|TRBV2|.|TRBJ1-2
TGTGCCAGCAAGGCCGCCCAGGCAGGCTACACCTTC
CASKAAQAGYTF
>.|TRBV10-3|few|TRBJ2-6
TGTGCCATCAGTGAGCTTTTAAGGGGCTCTGGGGCCAACGTCCTGACTTTC
CAISELLRGSGANVLTF
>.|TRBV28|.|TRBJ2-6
TGTGCCAGCAGTTTAGGGGGCCAGGGAGCCAACGTCCTGACTTTC
CASSLGGQGANVLTF
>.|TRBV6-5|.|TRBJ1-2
TGTGCCAGCAGCATAAGGGGTTTTCAGGGCTACACCTTC
CASSIRGFQGYTF
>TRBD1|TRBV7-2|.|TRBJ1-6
TGTGCCAGCAGCTCCGGGACAGGCAATTCACCCCTCCACTTT
CASSSGTGNSPLHF
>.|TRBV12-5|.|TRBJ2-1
TGTGCTTCCCGTCGGGACATTTCCTACAATGAGCAGTTCTTC
CASRRDISYNEQFF
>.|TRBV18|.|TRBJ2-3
TGTGCCAGCTCACCACAGGGGCGGTCCACAGATACGCAGTATTTT
CASSPQGRSTDTQYF
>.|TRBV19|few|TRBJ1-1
TGTGCCAGTTCGAACAGAGAGTGGGGGGGGACTTTCTTT
CASSNREWGGTFF
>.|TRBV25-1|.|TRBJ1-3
TGTGCCAGCAGTGAGGTCGGGGTCAGCTCTGGAAACACCATATATTTT
CASSEVGVSSGNTIYF
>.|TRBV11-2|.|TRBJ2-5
TGTGCCAGCAGCCCCCGACAAAGCTGGAAGACCCAGTACTTC
CASSPRQSWKTQYF
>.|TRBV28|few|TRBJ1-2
TGTGCCAGCAGTGTTCCCTATGGCTACACCTTC
CASSVPYGYTF
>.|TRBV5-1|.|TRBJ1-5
TGCGCCAGCAGCTTGGGGGGCTATTATCAGCCCCAGCATTTT
CASSLGGYYQPQHF
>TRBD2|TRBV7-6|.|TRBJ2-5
TGTGCCAGCAGCCCCCTTAGCGGGACGCCAGAGACCCAGTACTTC
CASSPLSGTPETQYF
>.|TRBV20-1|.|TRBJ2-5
TGCAGTGCTAGAGTGGGAGAGACCCAGTACTTC
CSARVGETQYF
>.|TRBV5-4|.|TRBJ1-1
TGTGCCAGCAGCCCGCCCGGGGTTAAGTGGGACACTGAAGCTTTCTTT
CASSPPGVKWDTEAFF
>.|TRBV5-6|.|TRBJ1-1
TGTGCCAGCAGCCCTTGGGGGAGCCCCATGAACACTGAAGCTTTCTTT
CASSPWGSPMNTEAFF
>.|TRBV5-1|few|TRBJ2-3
TGCGCCAGCAGCTTCGGCCTCCCCGCAGATACGCAGTATTTT
CASSFGLPADTQYF
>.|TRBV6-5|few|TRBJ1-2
TGTGCCAGCACTAGAGGGGAGAATGGCTACACCTTC
CASTRGENGYTF
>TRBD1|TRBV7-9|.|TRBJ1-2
TGTGCCAGCAGTCCTCCCGGGGACAGGGGAACCTATGGCTACACCTTC
CASSPPGDRGTYGYTF
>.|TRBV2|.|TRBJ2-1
TGTGCCAGCATCATGCACCAAAAGGGTGAGCAGTTCTTC
CASIMHQKGEQFF
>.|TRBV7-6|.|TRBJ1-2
TGTGCCAGCAGCGTACAGGGTTTCGATGGCTACACCTTC
CASSVQGFDGYTF
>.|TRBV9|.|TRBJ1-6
TGTGCCAGCAGCGTAGTAGCAGATTCCAATTCACCCCTCCACTTT
CASSVVADSNSPLHF
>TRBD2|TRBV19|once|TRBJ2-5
TGTGCCAGTAGTCTCACTAGCGGGAGGGCCGGGGAGACCCAGTACTTC
CASSLTSGRAGETQYF
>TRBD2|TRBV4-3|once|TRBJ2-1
TGCGCCAGCAGCCAAGGGCGGGGACTAGCGGGAGGCTACAATGAGCAGTTCTTC
CASSQGRGLAGGYNEQFF
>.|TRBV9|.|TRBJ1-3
TGTGCCAGCAGCGTAGTTATGGGGGAACCCTTCTCCTCTGGAAACACCATATATTTT
CASSVVMGEPFSSGNTIYF
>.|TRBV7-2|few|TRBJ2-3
TGTGCCAGCAGTAGTATGGGCGCAGATACGCAGTATTTT
CASSSMGADTQYF
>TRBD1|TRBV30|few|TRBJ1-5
TGTGCCTGGAGTGGGACAGGGCGGAATCAGCCCCAGCATTTT
CAWSGTGRNQPQHF
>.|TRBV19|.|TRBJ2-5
TGTGCCAGTAGTATCTACGGGGGCCAAGAGACCCAGTACTTC
CASSIYGGQETQYF
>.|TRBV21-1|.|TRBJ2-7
TGTGCCAGCAGCAAAGGGGTGCGGGGACTAGCGGGAGATTACGAGCAGTACTTC
CASSKGVRGLAGDYEQYF
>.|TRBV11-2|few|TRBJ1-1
TGTGCCAGCGCCTCTAACTGGCAGAACACTGAAGCTTTCTTT
CASASNWQNTEAFF
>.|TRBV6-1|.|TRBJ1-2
TGTGCCAGCAGTGAAGCGACAGGACAATCTTACTATGGCTACACCTTC
CASSEATGQSYYGYTF
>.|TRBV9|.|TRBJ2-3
TGTGCCAGCAGCGACTCCTTGGCGGCAGATACGCAGTATTTT
CASSDSLAADTQYF
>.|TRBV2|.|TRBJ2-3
TGTGCCAGCACCCCTGCTCCTGGGGATACGCAGTATTTT
CASTPAPGDTQYF
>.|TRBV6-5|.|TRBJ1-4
TGTGCCAGCAGTGAAATGCCAGCCGAAAAACTGTTTTTT
CASSEMPAEKLFF
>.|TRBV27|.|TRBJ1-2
TGTGCCAGCAGTTTATCGCCCGTGGGCTGGGGCTACACCTTC
CASSLSPVGWGYTF
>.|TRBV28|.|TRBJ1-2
TGTGCCAGCAGTGTGAGGACGGGAGATGGCTACACCTTC
CASSVRTGDGYTF
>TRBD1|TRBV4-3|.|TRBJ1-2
TGCGCCAGCAGTCGGACAGGGGGAGTTTCTGGCTACACCTTC
CASSRTGGVSGYTF
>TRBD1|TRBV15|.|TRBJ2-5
TGTGCCACCGCAGGGGGAGATAGGAGGACCCAGTACTTC
CATAGGDRRTQYF
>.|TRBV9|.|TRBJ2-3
TGTGCCAGCAGCGTAGGGGTGGGTGGGGATACGCAGTATTTT
CASSVGVGGDTQYF
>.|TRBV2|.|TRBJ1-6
TGTGCCATCCTGGACGGAGGCTATAATTCACCCCTCCACTTT
CAILDGGYNSPLHF
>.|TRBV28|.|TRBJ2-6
TGTGCCAGCGGGGTAATAGGGGCCAACGTCCTGACTTTC
CASGVIGANVLTF
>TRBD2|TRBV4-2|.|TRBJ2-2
TGTGCCAGCAGCCAGCGGGAGGGCCATGGCGGGGAGCTGTTTTTT
CASSQREGHGGELFF
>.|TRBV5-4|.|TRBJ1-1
TGTGCCAGCAGCCCGGGCCGAGCGGCCGAAGCTTTCTTT
CASSPGRAAEAFF
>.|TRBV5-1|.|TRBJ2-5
TGCGCCAGCTCTCCGGACTGGGTAGAGACCCAGTACTTC
CASSPDWVETQYF
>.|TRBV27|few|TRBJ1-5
TGTGCCAGCAGTAGGGGGGACGGCAATCAGCCCCAGCATTTT
CASSRGDGNQPQHF
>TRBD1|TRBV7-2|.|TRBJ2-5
TGTGCCAGCAGCTTAGGGTGGACAGGGGCGGTGACCCAGTACTTC
CASSLGWTGAVTQYF
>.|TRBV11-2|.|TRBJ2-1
TGTGCCAGCAGCTTAGATCAAGGGGAGCAGTTCTTC
CASSLDQGEQFF
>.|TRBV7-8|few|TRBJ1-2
TGTGCCAGCAGCTCACGCGGAGCGTCATATGGCTACACCTTC
CASSSRGASYGYTF